The 11 T cell receptor beta chains below were found in one sample sequenced in a study of blood T cell repertoires in COVID-19. Method: immunoSEQ multiplex PCR; TCRdb's copy keeps in-frame clones and lacks some. The profile shows about 200,000 clones, approximately 91% of them singletons. The source material was peripheral blood. The source of these receptors is a man aged 45-65 years with COVID-19, enrolled during active disease.

The rearrangement joins TRBV30 to TRBJ1-2; TRBD1 is a possible D gene (6 bases). The length of the CDR3 is 13 residues. The germline gives CDR1 GTSNPN, CDR2 SVGIG (reference sequence). V lost 2 bases, J lost 2 bases, and 9 bases lay in between. CDR3 protein: CAWSRTANYGYTF. CDR3 DNA: TGTGCCTGGAGTAGGACAGCAAACTATGGCTACACCTTC.

Note on this clone: No conserved phenylalanine or tryptophan ends this CDR3, so it is likely a read error. The limits of the CDR3 on the DNA are not certain, so only TCRdb's listed CDR3 is given. The chain couples TRBV21-1 to TRBJ1-6. TRBV21-1 is annotated as a pseudogene. The CDR3 is 14 residues long, counting both termini. This chain's CDR3 is CASSKAGGAFTPPL.

This clone has just a few counts. The J gene is TRBJ1-1, the V gene TRBV7-6; weak D call: TRBD1 (6 bases). Germline V gene sequence: CDR1 SGHVS, CDR2 FNYEAQ. V shed 4 bases and J shed 4 bases, with 16 bases lying between them. CDR3 length: 15 amino acids. The CDR3 region is CASSSTSSGATEAFF. The CDR3 nucleotides are TGTGCCAGCAGCTCCACCTCCTCAGGGGCCACTGAAGCTTTCTTT.

The rearrangement links TRBV7-2 to TRBJ2-5; 9 positions agree with TRBD1. Germline V CDR1 and CDR2: SGHTA, FQGNSA. Trimming cost V 5 bases and J 5 bases; bases outside gene matches: 6. This CDR3 spans 14 amino acids. CDR3 region: CASSPRTGVETQYF. As DNA, the CDR3 is TGTGCCAGCAGCCCTAGGACAGGGGTCGAGACCCAGTACTTC. The variable domain in full, completed from reference TRBV7-2 and TRBJ2-5, reads GAGVSQSPSNKVTEKGKDVELRCDPISGHTALYWYRQSLGQGLEFLIYFQGNSAPDKSGLPSDRFSAERTGGSVSTLTIQRTQQEDSAVYLCASSPRTGVETQYFGPGTRLLVL.

The chain has TRBV2 and TRBJ1-6; tentative D call: TRBD1 (6 bases). This CDR3 comprises 13 residues. Germline V lookup: CDR1 SNHLY, CDR2 FYNNEI. Trimming removed 7 bases from V and 9 bases from J, with 13 bases in between. DNA for the CDR3: TGTGCCAGCAAACAGGGCTTGTTTTCACCCCTCCACTTT. This sequence encodes CASKQGLFSPLHF.

The chain is built from TRBV10-2 and TRBJ1-3; 7 bases match TRBD1. There are 17 residues in the CDR3. V was clipped by 5 bases and J by 0 bases; unmatched bases: 10. Germline-derived CDR1 and CDR2 are WSHSY and SAAADI. CDR3 residues: CASSLTQGVVSGNTIYF. CDR3 nucleotide sequence: TGCGCCAGCAGTTTGACCCAGGGGGTTGTCTCTGGAAACACCATATATTTT.

This clone has only a few counts. This chain joins TRBV5-1 and TRBJ2-2; 7 bases are a match to TRBD2. The CDR3 is made up of 16 amino acids. CDR1 SGHRS and CDR2 YFSETQ come from the germline V gene. With 0 bases clipped from V and 6 bases from J, the junction kept 8 bases outside the gene matches. CDR3 coding DNA: TGCGCCAGCAGCTTGGCCGAAATAGCGGGTCCCGGGGAGCTGTTTTTT. Translated: CASSLAEIAGPGELFF.

This chain uses TRBV19 with TRBJ2-5, with TRBD2 identical over 10 bases. Germline CDR1 reads LNHDA; CDR2 reads SQIVND (reference sequence). The V gene end was trimmed by 4 bases and the J gene end by 5 bases; junction bases not matched to a gene: 10. The CDR3 is made up of 16 amino acids. The CDR3 coding sequence is TGTGCCAGTAGTAAGGGCGCTAGCGGGAGTGGGGAGACCCAGTACTTC. Protein product: CASSKGASGSGETQYF.

The V call is TRBV9, the J call TRBJ2-1; 7 positions match TRBD2. The CDR3 spans 15 residues. With V trimmed by 0 bases and J by 4 bases, 4 bases remained unmatched. The germline V gene has CDR1 SGDLS and CDR2 YYNGEE. CDR3 protein: CASSVASGGYNEQFF. CDR3 DNA: TGTGCCAGCAGCGTAGCTAGCGGAGGTTACAATGAGCAGTTCTTC.

The rearrangement joins TRBV19 to TRBJ2-3; TRBD1 matches at 10 bases. The CDR3 has 15 residues. Germline V gene data show CDR1 as LNHDA and CDR2 as SQIVND (reference sequence). Trimming removed 2 bases from V and 7 bases from J; junction bases left unmatched: 6. CDR3 sequence (DNA): TGTGCCAGTAGTATAAGACAGGGGGCGAGGAATACGCAGTATTTT. It is translated as CASSIRQGARNTQYF.

The chain is built from TRBV9 and TRBJ1-3; maybe TRBD1 (5 bases). The CDR3 has 15 amino acids. Germline V gives CDR1 SGDLS, CDR2 YYNGEE. Trimming cost V 4 bases and J 3 bases, with 14 bases left between them. The CDR3 is CASSLGGSNGNTIYF. The CDR3 DNA follows: TGTGCCAGCAGCCTTGGGGGGTCCAATGGAAACACCATATATTTT. The variable domain in full, with the rest retrieved from reference TRBV9 and TRBJ1-3, is DSGVTQTPKHLITATGQRVTLRCSPRSGDLSVYWYQQSLDQGLQFLIQYYNGEERAKGNILERFSAQQFPDLHSELNLSSLELGDSALYFCASSLGGSNGNTIYFGEGSWLTVV.